Sequencing of this TCR beta chain was carried out in a study of shared clonotypes between healthy human individuals. The data were produced by immunoSEQ multiplex PCR, yet TCRdb's version contains in-frame clones alone and is incomplete. The table has 950,000 to 1,100,000 clones, about 74% seen once. With respect to this clone: One end of the junction is discordant with germline, which a read error may explain.

The receptor's source is a man aged 18 to 30 in good health. Source material: memory CD4+ T cells sorted from blood. Stated subset: CD45RA-negative fraction.

The CDR3 nucleotides are TGTGCCAGCAGGGAAGGACAGTCCTCCTATGGCTACACCTTC. As protein: CASREGQSSYGYTF. This chain uses TRBV2 with TRBJ1-2; weak D call: TRBD1 (6 bases). The CDR3 covers 14 residues. Germline loops: CDR1 SNHLY, CDR2 FYNNEI. The whole variable domain, remainder taken from reference TRBV2 and TRBJ1-2, is EPEVTQTPSHQVTQMGQEVILRCVPISNHLYFYWYRQILGQKVEFLVSFYNNEISEKSEIFDDQFSVERPDGSNFTLKIRSTKLEDSAMYFCASREGQSSYGYTFGSGTRLTVV.